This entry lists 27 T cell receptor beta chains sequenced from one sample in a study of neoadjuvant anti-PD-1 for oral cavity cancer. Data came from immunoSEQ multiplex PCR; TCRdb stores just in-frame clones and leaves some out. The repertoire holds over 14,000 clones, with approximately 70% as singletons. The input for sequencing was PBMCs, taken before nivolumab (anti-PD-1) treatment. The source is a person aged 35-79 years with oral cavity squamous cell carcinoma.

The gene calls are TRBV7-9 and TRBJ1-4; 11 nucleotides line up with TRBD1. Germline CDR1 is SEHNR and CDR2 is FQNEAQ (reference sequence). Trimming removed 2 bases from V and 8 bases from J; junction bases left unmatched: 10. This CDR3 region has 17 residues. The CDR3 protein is CASSLTGQGVFREKLFF. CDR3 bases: TGTGCCAGCAGCTTAACGGGACAGGGGGTTTTTCGAGAAAAACTGTTTTTT.

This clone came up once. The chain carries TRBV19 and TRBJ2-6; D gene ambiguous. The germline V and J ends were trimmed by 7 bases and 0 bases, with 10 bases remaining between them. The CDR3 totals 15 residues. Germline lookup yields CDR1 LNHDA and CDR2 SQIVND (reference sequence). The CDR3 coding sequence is TGTGCCAGTATCCATGGGGACTCTGGGGCCAACGTCCTGACTTTC. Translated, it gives CASIHGDSGANVLTF.

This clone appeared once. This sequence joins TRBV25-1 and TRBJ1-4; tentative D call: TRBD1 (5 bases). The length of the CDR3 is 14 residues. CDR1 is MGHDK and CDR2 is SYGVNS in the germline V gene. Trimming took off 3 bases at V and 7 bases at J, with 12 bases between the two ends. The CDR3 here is CASSEMGLGEKLFF. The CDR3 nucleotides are TGTGCCAGCAGTGAGATGGGACTTGGTGAAAAACTGTTTTTT.

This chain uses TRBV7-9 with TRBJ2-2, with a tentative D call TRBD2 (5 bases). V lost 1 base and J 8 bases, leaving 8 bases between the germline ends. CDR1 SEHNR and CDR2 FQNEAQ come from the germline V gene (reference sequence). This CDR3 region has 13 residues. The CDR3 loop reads CASSLEGGGELFF. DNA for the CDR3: TGTGCCAGCAGCTTAGAAGGCGGGGGGGAGCTGTTTTTT.

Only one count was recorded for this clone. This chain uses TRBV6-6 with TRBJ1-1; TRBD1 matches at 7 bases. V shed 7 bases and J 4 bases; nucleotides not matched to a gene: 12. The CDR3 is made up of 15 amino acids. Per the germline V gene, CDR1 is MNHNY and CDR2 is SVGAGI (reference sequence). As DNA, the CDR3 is TGTGCCAGCAAAGCGACAGGGATGCTCGGCACTGAAGCTTTCTTT. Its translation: CASKATGMLGTEAFF.

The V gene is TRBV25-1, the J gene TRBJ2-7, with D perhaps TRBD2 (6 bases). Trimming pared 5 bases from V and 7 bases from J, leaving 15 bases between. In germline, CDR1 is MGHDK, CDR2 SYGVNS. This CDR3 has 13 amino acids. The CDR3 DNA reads TGTGCCAGCAGTTGGAGGGGCCCTTTGGAGCAGTACTTC. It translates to CASSWRGPLEQYF.

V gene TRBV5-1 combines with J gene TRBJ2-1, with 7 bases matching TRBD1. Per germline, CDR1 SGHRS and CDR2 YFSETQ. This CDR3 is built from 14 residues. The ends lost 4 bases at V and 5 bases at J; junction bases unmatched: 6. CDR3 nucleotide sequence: TGCGCCAGCAGCATCTACAGGGGAAACAATGAGCAGTTCTTC. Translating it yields CASSIYRGNNEQFF.

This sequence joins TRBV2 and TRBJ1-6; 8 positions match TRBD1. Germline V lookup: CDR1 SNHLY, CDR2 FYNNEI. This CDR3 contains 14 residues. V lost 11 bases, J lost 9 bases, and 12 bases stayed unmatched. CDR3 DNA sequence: TGTGCCTGGACCAGACAGGGGAAGGGTTCACCCCTCCACTTT. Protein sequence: CAWTRQGKGSPLHF.

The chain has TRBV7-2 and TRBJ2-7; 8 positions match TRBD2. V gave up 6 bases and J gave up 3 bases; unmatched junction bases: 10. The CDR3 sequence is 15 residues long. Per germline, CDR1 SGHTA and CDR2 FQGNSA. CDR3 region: CASSSGLASFYEQYF. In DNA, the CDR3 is TGTGCCAGCAGTTCAGGACTAGCCTCCTTCTACGAGCAGTACTTC.

CDR3 sequence reads: CASSQIRRDWRGNQPQHF. CDR3 DNA sequence: TGCGCCAGCAGCCAAATTCGGAGGGATTGGAGGGGCAATCAGCCCCAGCATTTT. The V call is TRBV4-1, the J call TRBJ1-5; D gene uncertain. CDR3 length: 18 amino acids. V lost 2 bases and J lost 2, with 19 bases in between. Per germline, CDR1 MGHRA and CDR2 YSYEKL.

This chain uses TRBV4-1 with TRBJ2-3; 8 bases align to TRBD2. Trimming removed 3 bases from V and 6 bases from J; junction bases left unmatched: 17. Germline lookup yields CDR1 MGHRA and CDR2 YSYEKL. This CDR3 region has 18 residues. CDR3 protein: CASSQRGGRSPTADTQYF. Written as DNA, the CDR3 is TGCGCCAGCAGCCAGCGAGGCGGGAGGAGCCCCACCGCGGATACGCAGTATTTT.

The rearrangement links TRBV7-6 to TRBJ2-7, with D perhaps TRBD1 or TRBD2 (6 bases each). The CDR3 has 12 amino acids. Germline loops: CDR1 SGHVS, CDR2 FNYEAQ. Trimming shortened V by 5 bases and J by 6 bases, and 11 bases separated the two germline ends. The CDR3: CASSGGGPEQYF. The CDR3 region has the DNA TGTGCCAGCAGCGGTGGGGGGCCCGAGCAGTACTTC.

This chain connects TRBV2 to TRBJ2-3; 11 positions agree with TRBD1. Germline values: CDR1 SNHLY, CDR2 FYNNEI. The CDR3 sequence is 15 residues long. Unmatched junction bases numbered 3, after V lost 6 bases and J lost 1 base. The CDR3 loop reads CASSRTGGGTDTQYF. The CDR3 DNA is TGTGCCAGCAGCCGGACAGGGGGCGGCACAGATACGCAGTATTTT.

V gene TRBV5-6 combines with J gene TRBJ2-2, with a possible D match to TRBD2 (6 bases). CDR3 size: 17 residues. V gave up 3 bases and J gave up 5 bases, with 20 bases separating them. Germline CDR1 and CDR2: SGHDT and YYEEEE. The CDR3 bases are TGTGCCAGCAGCTCCCCCAGTGAGAGGGCGGGAACCGGGGAGCTGTTTTTT. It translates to CASSSPSERAGTGELFF.

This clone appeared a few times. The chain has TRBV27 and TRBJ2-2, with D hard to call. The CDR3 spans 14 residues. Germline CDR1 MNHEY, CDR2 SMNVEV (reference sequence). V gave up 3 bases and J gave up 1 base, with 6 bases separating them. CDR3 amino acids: CASSFGGNTGELFF. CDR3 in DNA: TGTGCCAGCAGTTTTGGCGGGAACACCGGGGAGCTGTTTTTT.

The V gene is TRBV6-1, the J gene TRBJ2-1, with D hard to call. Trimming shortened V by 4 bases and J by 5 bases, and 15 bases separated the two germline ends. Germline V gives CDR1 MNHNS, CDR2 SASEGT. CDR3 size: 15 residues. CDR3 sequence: CASSGGAMVNNEQFF. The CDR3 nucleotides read TGTGCCAGCAGTGGCGGAGCGATGGTGAACAATGAGCAGTTCTTC.

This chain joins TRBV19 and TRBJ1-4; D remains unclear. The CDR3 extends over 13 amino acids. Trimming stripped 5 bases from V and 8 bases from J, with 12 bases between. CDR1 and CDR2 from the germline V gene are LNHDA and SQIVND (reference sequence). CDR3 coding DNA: TGTGCCAGTAGTGACGAGTTAACGGAAAAACTGTTTTTT. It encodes CASSDELTEKLFF.

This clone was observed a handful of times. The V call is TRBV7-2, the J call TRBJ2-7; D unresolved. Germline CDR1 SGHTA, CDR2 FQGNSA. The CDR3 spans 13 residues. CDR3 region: CASSLGGLAVPSV. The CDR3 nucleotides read TGTGCCAGCAGCTTAGGGGGTTTGGCAGTACCATCAGTC.

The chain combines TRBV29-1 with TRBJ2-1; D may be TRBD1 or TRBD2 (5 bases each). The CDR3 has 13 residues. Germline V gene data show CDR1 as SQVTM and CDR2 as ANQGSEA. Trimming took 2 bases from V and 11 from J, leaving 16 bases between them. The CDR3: CSVEWGDRGQQFF. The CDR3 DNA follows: TGCAGCGTTGAATGGGGAGACCGGGGCCAGCAGTTCTTC.

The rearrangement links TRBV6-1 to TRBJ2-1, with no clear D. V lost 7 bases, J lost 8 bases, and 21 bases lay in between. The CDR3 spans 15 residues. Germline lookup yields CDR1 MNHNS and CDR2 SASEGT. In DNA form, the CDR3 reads TGTGCCAGCAACATAGCAGGTTTTGATCATGATGAGCAGTTCTTC. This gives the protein CASNIAGFDHDEQFF.

The CDR3 coding sequence is TGCGCCAGCAGCTTGGAGGACAGGGTCACTGAAGCTTTCTTT. As protein: CASSLEDRVTEAFF. This chain connects TRBV5-1 to TRBJ1-1; 8 bases match TRBD1. CDR3 length: 14 amino acids. J gave up 4 bases and V 0 bases, and 2 bases lay outside the gene matches. Germline V CDR1 and CDR2: SGHRS, YFSETQ.

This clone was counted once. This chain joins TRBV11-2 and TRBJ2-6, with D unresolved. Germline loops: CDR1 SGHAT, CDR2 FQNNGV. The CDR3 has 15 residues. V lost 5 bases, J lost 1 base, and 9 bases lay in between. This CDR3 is CASSQLVSGANVLTF. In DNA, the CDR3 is TGTGCCAGCAGCCAGCTCGTGTCTGGGGCCAACGTCCTGACTTTC.

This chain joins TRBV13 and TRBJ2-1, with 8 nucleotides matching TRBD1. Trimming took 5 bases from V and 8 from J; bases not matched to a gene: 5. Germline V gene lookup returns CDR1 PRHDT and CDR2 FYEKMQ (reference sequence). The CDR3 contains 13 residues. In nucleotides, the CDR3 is TGTGCCAGCAGCCTCAGGGGGCGGGATGAGCAGTTCTTC. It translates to CASSLRGRDEQFF.

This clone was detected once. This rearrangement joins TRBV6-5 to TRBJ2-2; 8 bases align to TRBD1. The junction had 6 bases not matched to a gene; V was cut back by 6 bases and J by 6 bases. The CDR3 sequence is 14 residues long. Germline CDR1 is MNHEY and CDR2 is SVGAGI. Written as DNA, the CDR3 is TGTGCCAGCAGAAGACAGGGGTTAGCCGGGGAGCTGTTTTTT. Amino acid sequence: CASRRQGLAGELFF.

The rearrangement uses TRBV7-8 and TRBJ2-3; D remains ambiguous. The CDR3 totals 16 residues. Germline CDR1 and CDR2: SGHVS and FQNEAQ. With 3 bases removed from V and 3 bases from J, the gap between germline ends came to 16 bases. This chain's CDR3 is CASSFSSTVGTDTQYF. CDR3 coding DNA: TGTGCCAGCAGCTTTAGCTCCACAGTGGGTACAGATACGCAGTATTTT.

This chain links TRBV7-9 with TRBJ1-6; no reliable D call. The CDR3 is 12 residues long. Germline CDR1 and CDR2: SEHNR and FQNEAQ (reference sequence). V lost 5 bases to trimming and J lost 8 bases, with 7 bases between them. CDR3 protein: CASSLNDSPLHF. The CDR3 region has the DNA TGTGCCAGCAGCCTCAATGATTCACCCCTCCACTTT.

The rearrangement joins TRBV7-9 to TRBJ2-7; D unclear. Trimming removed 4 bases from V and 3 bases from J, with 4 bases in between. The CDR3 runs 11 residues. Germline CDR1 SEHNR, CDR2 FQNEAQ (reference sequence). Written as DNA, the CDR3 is TGTGCCAGCAGCTCGAACTACGAGCAGTACTTC. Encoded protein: CASSSNYEQYF.